Presented here are 7 T cell receptor beta chains from one specimen sequenced in a study of identical twins. TCRdb fed the 5' RACE reads into MiXCR, producing one record per CDR3 protein. The sample has 1,800,000 or so distinct CDR3 sequences; less than 40% are singletons. Sequencing used cord blood. The source is a newborn girl in good health.

The chain employs TRBV18 and TRBJ2-3; 7 nucleotides line up with TRBD1. The trim removed 8 bases at V and 9 bases at J, leaving 11 bases unmatched. The CDR3 has 13 residues. The germline CDR1 and CDR2 sequences are KGHSH and LQKENI. CDR3 nucleotides: TGTGCCAGCACCCTCGGACAGGAGGAAACGCAGTATTTT. This gives the protein CASTLGQEETQYF.

This clonotype appeared a few times. In DNA form, the CDR3 reads TGTGCCAGCAGCCAGTTAGGGCAGTTGTTCTATGGCTACACCTTC. It yields the protein CASSQLGQLFYGYTF. The chain couples TRBV3-1 to TRBJ1-2; unclear D gene. The CDR3 runs to 15 residues. Trimming removed 3 bases from V and 4 bases from J, with 15 bases in between. Germline CDR1 LGHDT, CDR2 YNNKEL (reference sequence).

The chain joins TRBV7-9 to TRBJ2-3; 8 bases match TRBD1. The J segment lost 4 bases and the V segment lost 1 base, leaving 10 bases of the junction unmatched. The CDR3 is 17 amino acids. The germline CDR1 and CDR2 sequences are SEHNR and FQNEAQ (reference sequence). The CDR3 loop reads CASSLGRTGRGSDTQYF. In nucleotides, the CDR3 is TGTGCCAGCAGCTTAGGCAGGACAGGGCGAGGTTCAGATACGCAGTATTTT.

The CDR3 nucleotides are TGCAGTGCTTACTCCTTAGCGGGAGGGCCTCGGAATGAGCAGTTCTTC. Its protein is CSAYSLAGGPRNEQFF. This rearrangement joins TRBV20-1 to TRBJ2-1; 11 bases map to TRBD2. Trimming removed 5 bases from V and 7 bases from J; junction bases left unmatched: 13. Germline-derived CDR1 and CDR2 are DFQATT and SNEGSKA (reference sequence). CDR3 length: 16 residues.

The chain couples TRBV24-1 to TRBJ2-2, with D perhaps matching TRBD1 (5 bases). CDR3 length: 16 amino acids. The germline gives CDR1 KGHDR, CDR2 SFDVKD. V shed 1 base and J shed 1 base, with 9 bases lying between them. The CDR3 nucleotides read TGTGCCACCAGTGATTTCGCAGGGAAGAACACCGGGGAGCTGTTTTTT. Translation: CATSDFAGKNTGELFF.

This clonotype occurred many times. The J gene is TRBJ1-4, the V gene TRBV7-2; TRBD1 matches at 7 bases. With V trimmed by 5 bases and J by 4 bases, 1 base remained unmatched. There are 13 residues in the CDR3. CDR1 is SGHTA and CDR2 is FQGNSA in the germline V gene. The CDR3 is CASSRDSNEKLFF. The DNA for the CDR3 is TGTGCCAGCAGCCGGGACAGTAATGAAAAACTGTTTTTT.

This clonotype has more than one count but fewer than ten. V is TRBV3-1 and J is TRBJ2-7; unclear D gene. Per germline, CDR1 LGHDT and CDR2 YNNKEL (reference sequence). V was clipped by 2 bases and J by 3 bases, with 8 bases between them. The CDR3 is 13 amino acids. CDR3: CASSQRSDYEQYF. The DNA for the CDR3 is TGTGCCAGCAGCCAAAGGTCGGACTACGAGCAGTACTTC.